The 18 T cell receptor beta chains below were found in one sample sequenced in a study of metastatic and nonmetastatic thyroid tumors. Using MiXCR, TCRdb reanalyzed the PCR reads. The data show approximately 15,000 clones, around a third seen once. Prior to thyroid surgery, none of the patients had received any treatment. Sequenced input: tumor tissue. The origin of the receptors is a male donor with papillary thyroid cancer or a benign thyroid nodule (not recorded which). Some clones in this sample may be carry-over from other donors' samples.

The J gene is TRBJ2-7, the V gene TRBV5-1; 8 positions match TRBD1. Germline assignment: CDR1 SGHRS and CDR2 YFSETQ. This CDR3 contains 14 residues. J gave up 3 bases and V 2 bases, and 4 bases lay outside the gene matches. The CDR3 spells CASSFTGQVYEQYF. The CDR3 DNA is TGCGCCAGCAGCTTTACGGGACAGGTCTACGAGCAGTACTTC.

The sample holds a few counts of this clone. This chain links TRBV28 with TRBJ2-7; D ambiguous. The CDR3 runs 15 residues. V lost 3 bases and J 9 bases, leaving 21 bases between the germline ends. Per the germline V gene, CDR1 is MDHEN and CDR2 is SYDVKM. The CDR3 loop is CASSLSIPLREAQYF. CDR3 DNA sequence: TGTGCCAGCAGTTTGAGTATCCCCCTTCGTGAGGCGCAGTACTTC.

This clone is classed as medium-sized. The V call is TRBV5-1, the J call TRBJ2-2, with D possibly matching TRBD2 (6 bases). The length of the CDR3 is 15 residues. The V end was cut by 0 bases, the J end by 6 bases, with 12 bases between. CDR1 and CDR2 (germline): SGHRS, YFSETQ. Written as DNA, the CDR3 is TGCGCCAGCAGCTTGGGGCAGGGAGGTGCCGGGGAGCTGTTTTTT. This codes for CASSLGQGGAGELFF.

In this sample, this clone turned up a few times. The CDR3 region is CASSSRDRGRSGELFF. CDR3 coding DNA: TGTGCCAGCAGTAGTCGGGACAGGGGTAGGAGCGGGGAGCTGTTTTTT. This chain joins TRBV28 and TRBJ2-2, with 10 bases lining up with TRBD1. The germline V gene has CDR1 MDHEN and CDR2 SYDVKM. Trimming cost V 5 bases and J 7 bases; bases outside gene matches: 10. CDR3 length: 16 residues.

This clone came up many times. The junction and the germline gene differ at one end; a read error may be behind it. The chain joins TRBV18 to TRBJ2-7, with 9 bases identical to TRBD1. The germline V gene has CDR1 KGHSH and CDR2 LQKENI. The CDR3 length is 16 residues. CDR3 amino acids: CASSPPGQGVPYEQYF. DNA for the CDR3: TGTGCCAGCTCCCCACCGGGACAGGGAGTCCCCTACGAGCAGTACTTC.

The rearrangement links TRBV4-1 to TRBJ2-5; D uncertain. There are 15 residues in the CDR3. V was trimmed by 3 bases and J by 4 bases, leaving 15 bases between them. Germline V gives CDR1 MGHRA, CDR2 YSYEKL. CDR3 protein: CASSHIFSQRETQYF. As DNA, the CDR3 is TGCGCCAGCAGCCACATCTTTTCCCAGAGAGAGACCCAGTACTTC.

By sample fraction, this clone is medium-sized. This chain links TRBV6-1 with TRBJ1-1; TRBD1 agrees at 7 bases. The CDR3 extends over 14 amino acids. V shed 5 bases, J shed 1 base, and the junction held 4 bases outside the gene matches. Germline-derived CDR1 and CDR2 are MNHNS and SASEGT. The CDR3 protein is CASSLTGRNTEAFF. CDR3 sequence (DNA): TGTGCCAGCAGTTTGACAGGGAGGAACACTGAAGCTTTCTTT.

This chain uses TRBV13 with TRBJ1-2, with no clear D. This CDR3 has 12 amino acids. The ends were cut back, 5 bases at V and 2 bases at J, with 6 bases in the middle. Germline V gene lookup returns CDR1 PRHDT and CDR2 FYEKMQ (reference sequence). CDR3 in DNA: TGTGCCAGCAGCATGGGGAACTATGGCTACACCTTC. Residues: CASSMGNYGYTF.

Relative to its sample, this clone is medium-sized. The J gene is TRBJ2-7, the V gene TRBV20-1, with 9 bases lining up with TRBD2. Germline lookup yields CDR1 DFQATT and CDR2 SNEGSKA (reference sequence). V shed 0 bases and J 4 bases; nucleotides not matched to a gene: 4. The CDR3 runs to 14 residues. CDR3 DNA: TGCAGTGCTAGAGATCCTAGCGGGATTTACGAGCAGTACTTC. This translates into CSARDPSGIYEQYF.

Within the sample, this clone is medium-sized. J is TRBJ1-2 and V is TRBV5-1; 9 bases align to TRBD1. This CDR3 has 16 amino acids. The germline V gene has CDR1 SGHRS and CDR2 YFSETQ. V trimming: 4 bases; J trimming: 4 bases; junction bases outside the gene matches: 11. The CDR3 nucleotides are TGCGCCAGCAGCCCCATACCCACGACAGGGGGCTATGGCTACACCTTC. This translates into CASSPIPTTGGYGYTF.

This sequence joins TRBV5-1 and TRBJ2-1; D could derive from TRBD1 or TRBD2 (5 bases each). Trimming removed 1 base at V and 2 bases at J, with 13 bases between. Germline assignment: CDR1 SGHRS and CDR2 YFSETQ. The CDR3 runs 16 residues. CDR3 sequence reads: CASSLIERGTYNEQFF. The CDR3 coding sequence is TGCGCCAGCAGCTTGATTGAGAGGGGAACCTACAATGAGCAGTTCTTC.

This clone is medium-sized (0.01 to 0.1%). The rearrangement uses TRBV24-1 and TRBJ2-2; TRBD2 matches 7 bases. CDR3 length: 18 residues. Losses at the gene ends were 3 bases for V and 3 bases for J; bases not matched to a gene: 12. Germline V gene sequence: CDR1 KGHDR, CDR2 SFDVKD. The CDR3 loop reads CATSDPRTGTKYTGELFF. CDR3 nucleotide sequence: TGTGCCACCAGTGATCCCCGTACCGGGACTAAATACACCGGGGAGCTGTTTTTT.

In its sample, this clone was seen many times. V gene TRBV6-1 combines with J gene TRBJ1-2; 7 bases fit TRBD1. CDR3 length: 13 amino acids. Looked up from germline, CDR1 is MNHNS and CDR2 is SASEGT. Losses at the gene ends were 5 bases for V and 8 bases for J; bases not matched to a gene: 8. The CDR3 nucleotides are TGTGCCAGCAGTAAAGGGGGCAAGGAGGGCTACACCTTC. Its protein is CASSKGGKEGYTF.

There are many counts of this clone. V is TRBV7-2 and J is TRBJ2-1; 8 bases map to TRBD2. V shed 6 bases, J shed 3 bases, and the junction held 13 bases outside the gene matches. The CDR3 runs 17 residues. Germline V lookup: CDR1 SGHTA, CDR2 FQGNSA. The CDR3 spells CASSRGGLGPVYNEQFF. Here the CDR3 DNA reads TGTGCCAGCAGTAGGGGGGGACTAGGACCCGTCTACAATGAGCAGTTCTTC.

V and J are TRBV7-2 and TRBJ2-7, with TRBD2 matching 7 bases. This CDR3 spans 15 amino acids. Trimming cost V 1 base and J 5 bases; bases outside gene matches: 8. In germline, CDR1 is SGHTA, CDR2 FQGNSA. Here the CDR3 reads CASSLGLAGANEQYV. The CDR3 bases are TGTGCCAGCAGCTTAGGGCTCGCGGGAGCTAACGAGCAGTACGTC.

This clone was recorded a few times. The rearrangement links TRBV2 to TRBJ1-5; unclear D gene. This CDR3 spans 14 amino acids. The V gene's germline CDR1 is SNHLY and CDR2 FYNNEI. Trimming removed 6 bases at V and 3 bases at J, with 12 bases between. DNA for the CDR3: TGTGCCAGCAGGCATCAGGCGCACAATCAGCCCCAGCATTTT. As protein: CASRHQAHNQPQHF.

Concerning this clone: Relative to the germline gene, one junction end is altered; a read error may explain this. The DNA for the CDR3 is TGTGCCACCCATCGCGGACAGGGCGACTCACCCCTCTACTTT. Translated: CATHRGQGDSPLYF. The chain couples TRBV10-3 to TRBJ1-6; 8 positions agree with TRBD1. The CDR3 extends over 14 amino acids. CDR1 and CDR2 from the germline V gene are ENHRY and SYGVKD.

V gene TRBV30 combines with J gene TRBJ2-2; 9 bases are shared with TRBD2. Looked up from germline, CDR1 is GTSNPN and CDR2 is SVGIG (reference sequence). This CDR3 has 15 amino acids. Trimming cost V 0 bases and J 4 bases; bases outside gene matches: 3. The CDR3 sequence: CAWSVRRGGTGELFF. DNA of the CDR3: TGTGCCTGGAGTGTACGGCGGGGGGGCACCGGGGAGCTGTTTTTT.